This paragraph reports one T cell receptor beta chain. The data stem from a study of blood T cell repertoires in COVID-19. The wider study: Researchers got acute and convalescent COVID-19 samples from the United States, Italy and Spain.

Source study methods: Reference gene primer amplification gave estimated nucleated cell counts. Produced via immunoSEQ multiplex PCR; TCRdb's table is partial and in-frame only. The D gene and trimming were derived from the DNA, and the V and J assignments and clone size from that table. This sample has more than 110,000 clones, with approximately 86% found just once. The germline V and J ends were trimmed by 5 bases and 7 bases, with 17 bases remaining between them. The germline V gene has CDR1 MDHEN and CDR2 SYDVKM. The CDR3 has 14 amino acids. The source material was peripheral blood. This clonotype was sampled from a human donor in a cohort sampled during active COVID-19. The chain couples TRBV28 to TRBJ1-1; a possible D gene is TRBD1 (6 bases). CDR3 sequence reads: CASSPPPLGGEAFF. The CDR3 DNA reads TGTGCCAGCAGTCCTCCCCCCTTAGGGGGTGAAGCTTTCTTT.